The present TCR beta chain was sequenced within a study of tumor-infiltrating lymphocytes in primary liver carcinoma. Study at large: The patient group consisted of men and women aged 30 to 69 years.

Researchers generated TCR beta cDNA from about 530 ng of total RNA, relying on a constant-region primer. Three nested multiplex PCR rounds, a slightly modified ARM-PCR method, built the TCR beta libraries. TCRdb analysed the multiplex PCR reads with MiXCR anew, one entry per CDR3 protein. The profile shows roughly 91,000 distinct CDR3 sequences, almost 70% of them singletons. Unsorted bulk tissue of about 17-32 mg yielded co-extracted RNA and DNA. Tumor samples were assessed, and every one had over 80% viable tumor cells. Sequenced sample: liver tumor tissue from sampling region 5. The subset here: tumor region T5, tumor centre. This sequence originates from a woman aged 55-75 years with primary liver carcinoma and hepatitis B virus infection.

The CDR3 region has the DNA TGTGCCAGCTTTCGGATGGCAAATCCAGACTCACCCCTCCACTTT. Its translation is CASFRMANPDSPLHF. The V call is TRBV18, the J call TRBJ1-6; no clear D. Germline CDR1 is KGHSH and CDR2 is LQKENI. The CDR3 contains 15 residues. Between the trimmed V and J ends, which lost 7 bases and 10 bases, there was a span of 20 bases.